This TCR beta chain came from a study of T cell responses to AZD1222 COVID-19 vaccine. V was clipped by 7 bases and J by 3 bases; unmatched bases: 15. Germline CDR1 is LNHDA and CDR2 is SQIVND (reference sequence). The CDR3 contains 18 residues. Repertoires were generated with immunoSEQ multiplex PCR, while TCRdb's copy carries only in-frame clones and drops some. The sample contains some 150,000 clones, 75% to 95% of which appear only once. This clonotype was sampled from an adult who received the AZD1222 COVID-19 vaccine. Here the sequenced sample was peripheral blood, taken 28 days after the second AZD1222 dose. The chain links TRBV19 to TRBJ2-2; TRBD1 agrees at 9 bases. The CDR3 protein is CASTIPPAGTGHTGELFF. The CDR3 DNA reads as TGTGCCAGTACTATTCCCCCCGCGGGGACAGGGCACACCGGGGAGCTGTTTTTT.